The present entry profiles one T cell receptor (beta chain) with its context. The antigen is unknown. This specimen belongs to a study of cytomegalovirus exposure and HLA in healthy donors. Study findings and constraints: Later on, an analysis tied over 15,000 TCR beta sequences to HLA alleles at 0.05 false discovery rate. It was only CMV serostatus that was available as immune exposure information.

The CDR3 spans 13 residues. V was cut by 1 base and J by 2 bases, with 9 bases left in between. CDR1 GTSNPN and CDR2 SVGIG come from the germline V gene (reference sequence). Primers included in the PCR were 60 Vbeta and 13 Jbeta primers. Method: immunoSEQ multiplex PCR; TCRdb's copy keeps in-frame clones and lacks some. The table has 110,000 or so clones, about 81% seen once. J is TRBJ2-7 and V is TRBV30; D perhaps matches TRBD2 (6 bases). The sequence derives from a man between 25 and 39 years old in good health and CMV-seronegative. The sample consisted of PBMCs. The CDR3 is CAWSGEAAYEQYF. Written as DNA, the CDR3 is TGTGCCTGGAGTGGGGAGGCGGCCTACGAGCAGTACTTC.